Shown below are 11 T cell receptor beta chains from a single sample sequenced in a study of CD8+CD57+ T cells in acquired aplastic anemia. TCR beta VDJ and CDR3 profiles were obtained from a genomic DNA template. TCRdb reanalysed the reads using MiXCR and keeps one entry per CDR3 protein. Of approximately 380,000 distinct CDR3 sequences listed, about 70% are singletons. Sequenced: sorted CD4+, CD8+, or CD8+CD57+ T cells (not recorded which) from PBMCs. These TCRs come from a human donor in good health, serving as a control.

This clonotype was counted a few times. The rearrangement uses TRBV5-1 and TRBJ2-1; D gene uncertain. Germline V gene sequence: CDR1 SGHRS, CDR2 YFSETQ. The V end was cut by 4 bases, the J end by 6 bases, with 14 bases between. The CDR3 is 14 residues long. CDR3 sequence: CASSVTGPSNEQFF. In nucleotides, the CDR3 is TGCGCCAGCAGCGTAACCGGACCATCCAATGAGCAGTTCTTC.

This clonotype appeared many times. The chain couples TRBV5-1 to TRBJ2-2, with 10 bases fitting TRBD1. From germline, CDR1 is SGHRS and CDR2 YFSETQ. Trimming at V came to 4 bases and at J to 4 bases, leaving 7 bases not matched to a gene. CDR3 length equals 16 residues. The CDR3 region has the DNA TGCGCCAGCAGCCCGACAGGGGGCATAGGCACCGGGGAGCTGTTTTTT. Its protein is CASSPTGGIGTGELFF.

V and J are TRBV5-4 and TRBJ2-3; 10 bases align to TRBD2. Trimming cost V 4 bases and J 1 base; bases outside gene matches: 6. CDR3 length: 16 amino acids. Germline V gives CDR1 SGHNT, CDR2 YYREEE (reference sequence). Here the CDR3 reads CASSQDGTSGTDTQYF. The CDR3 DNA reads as TGTGCCAGCAGCCAAGATGGGACTAGCGGCACAGATACGCAGTATTTT.

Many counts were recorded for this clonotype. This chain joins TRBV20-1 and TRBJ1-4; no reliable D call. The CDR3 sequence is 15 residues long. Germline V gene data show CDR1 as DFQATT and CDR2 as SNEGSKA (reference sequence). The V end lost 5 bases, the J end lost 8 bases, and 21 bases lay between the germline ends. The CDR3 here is CSARSLGSGIEKLFF. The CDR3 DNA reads TGCAGTGCTCGCTCCCTCGGGTCGGGGATCGAAAAACTGTTTTTT.

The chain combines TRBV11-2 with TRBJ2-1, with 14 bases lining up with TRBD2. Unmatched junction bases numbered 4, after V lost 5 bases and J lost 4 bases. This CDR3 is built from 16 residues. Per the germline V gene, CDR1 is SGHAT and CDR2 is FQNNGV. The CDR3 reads CASSPGTSGGYNEQFF. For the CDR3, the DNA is TGTGCCAGCAGCCCCGGGACTAGCGGGGGTTACAATGAGCAGTTCTTC.

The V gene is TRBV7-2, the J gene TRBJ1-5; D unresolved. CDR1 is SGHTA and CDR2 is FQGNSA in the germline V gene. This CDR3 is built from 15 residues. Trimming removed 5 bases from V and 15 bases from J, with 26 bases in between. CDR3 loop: CASSLTTTSTQALHF. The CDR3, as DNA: TGTGCCAGCAGCCTAACAACGACGAGTACTCAAGCCTTGCATTTT.

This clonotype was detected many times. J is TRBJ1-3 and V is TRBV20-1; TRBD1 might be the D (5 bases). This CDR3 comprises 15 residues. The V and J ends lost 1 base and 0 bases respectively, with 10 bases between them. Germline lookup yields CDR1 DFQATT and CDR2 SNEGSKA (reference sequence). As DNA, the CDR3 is TGCAGTGCTAGAGTGCCAGGGTACTCTGGAAACACCATATATTTT. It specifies CSARVPGYSGNTIYF.

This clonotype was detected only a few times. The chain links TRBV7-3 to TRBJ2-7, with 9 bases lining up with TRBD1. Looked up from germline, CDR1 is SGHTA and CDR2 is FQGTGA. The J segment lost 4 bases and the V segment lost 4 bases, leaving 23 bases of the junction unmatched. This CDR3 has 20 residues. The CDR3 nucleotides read TGTGCCAGCAGCTCACTCGTGACGCTTAGCTCTGGGACAGGGCTTTACGAGCAGTACTTC. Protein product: CASSSLVTLSSGTGLYEQYF.

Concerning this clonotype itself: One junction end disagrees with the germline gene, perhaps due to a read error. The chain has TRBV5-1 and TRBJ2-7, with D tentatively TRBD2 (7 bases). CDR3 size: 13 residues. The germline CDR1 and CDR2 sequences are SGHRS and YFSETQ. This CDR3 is CASRSTGGGQQYF. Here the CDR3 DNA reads TGTGCCAGCAGGTCCACGGGGGGCGGTCAGCAGTACTTC. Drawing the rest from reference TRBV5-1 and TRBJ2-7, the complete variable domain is KAGVTQTPRYLIKTRGQQVTLSCSPISGHRSVSWYQQTPGQGLQFLFEYFSETQRNKGNFPGRFSGRQFSNSRSEMNVSTLELGDSALYLCASRSTGGGQQYFGPGTRLTVT.

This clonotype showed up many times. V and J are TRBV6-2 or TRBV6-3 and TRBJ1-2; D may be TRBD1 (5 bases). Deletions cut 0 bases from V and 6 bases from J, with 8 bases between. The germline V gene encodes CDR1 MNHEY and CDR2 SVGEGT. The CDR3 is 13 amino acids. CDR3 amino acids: CASSYSTGDGYTF. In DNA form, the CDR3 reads TGTGCCAGCAGTTACTCGACGGGGGATGGCTACACCTTC.

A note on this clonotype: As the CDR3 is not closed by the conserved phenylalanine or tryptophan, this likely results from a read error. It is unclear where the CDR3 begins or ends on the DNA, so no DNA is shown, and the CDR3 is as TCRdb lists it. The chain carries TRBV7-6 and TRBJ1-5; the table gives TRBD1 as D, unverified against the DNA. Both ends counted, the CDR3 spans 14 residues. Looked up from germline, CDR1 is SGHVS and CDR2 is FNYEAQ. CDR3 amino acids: CASSSDREDSPLHL.